This is a list of T cell receptor beta chains from one sample in a study of cytomegalovirus exposure and HLA in healthy donors. The table came from immunoSEQ multiplex PCR; TCRdb's copy has only in-frame clones and leaves some out. The data show roughly 160,000 clones, about four fifths seen once. The specimen was PBMCs. The receptor source for this set is a boy aged 2 to 9 in good health and CMV-seronegative. Each CDR3 is given with its conserved first and last residue. A D gene is named only where the DNA matches it firmly. Clone size is given for some rows only: seen once, a few or many times, or a class if the clone is expanded.

>TRBJ1-5|-|-|TRBV4-1
CASRAGLSNQPQHF
TGCGCCAGCAGGGCAGGGTTGAGCAATCAGCCCCAGCATTTT
>TRBJ2-3|TRBD2|-|TRBV10-1
CASSSKREGTDTQYF
TGCGCCAGCAGTTCCAAGCGGGAGGGCACAGATACGCAGTATTTT
>TRBJ2-7|TRBD2|once|TRBV6-4
CASSPPGLAGFLYEQYF
TGTGCCAGCAGTCCTCCGGGACTAGCGGGATTTCTGTACGAGCAGTACTTC
>TRBJ1-4|-|few|TRBV5-1
CASSLASGKDEKLFF
TGCGCCAGCAGCTTGGCCTCGGGGAAAGATGAAAAACTGTTTTTT
>TRBJ2-1|-|-|TRBV7-2
CASSSTRSYNEQFF
TGTGCCAGCAGTTCGACACGCTCCTACAATGAGCAGTTCTTC
>TRBJ2-1|TRBD2|-|TRBV19
CASTETSVYNEQFF
TGTGCCAGTACCGAGACTAGCGTCTACAATGAGCAGTTCTTC
>TRBJ1-2|-|-|TRBV14
CASSSGVNYGYTF
TGTGCCAGCAGCTCGGGAGTTAACTATGGCTACACCTTC
>TRBJ1-2|-|-|TRBV6-5
CASSYIGSGYTF
TGTGCCAGCAGTTACATCGGGTCCGGCTACACCTTC
>TRBJ2-3|-|-|TRBV7-2
CASSLVDTTDTQYF
TGTGCCAGCAGCTTAGTGGACACCACAGATACGCAGTATTTT
>TRBJ2-7|-|-|TRBV19
CASSPTGSEQYF
TGTGCCAGTAGTCCAACAGGGTCCGAGCAGTACTTC
>TRBJ2-7|TRBD2|-|TRBV10-1
CASSEGSGSPYEQYF
TGCGCCAGCAGTGAGGGGAGCGGGAGCCCCTACGAGCAGTACTTC
>TRBJ2-4|-|once|TRBV6-5
CATPGGAKNIQYF
TGTGCCACTCCAGGGGGGGCCAAAAACATTCAGTACTTC
>TRBJ2-1|-|-|TRBV25-1
CASSGLSEQFF
TGTGCCAGCAGTGGTCTGAGTGAGCAGTTCTTC
>TRBJ2-1|-|-|TRBV5-4
CASSLLRGRNEQFF
TGTGCCAGCAGCTTGCTCCGAGGAAGAAATGAGCAGTTCTTC
>TRBJ1-2|TRBD1|-|TRBV5-4
CASSPYRGHYGYTF
TGTGCCAGCAGCCCCTACAGGGGGCACTATGGCTACACCTTC
>TRBJ2-7|TRBD1|-|TRBV29-1
CSVEFPDRGRGYEQYF
TGCAGCGTTGAATTTCCTGACAGGGGGCGCGGATACGAGCAGTACTTC
>TRBJ2-1|TRBD2|-|TRBV27
CASSFSGGKQFF
TGTGCCAGCAGTTTCAGCGGGGGTAAGCAGTTCTTC
>TRBJ2-7|TRBD2|-|TRBV18
CASSPELAGAWDEQYF
TGTGCCAGCTCACCAGAGCTAGCGGGGGCCTGGGACGAGCAGTACTTC
>TRBJ2-3|-|-|TRBV13
CASSSSTDTQYF
TGTGCCAGCAGCTCTTCCACAGATACGCAGTATTTT
>TRBJ1-2|-|-|TRBV6-5
CASSAPFLTGGGYTF
TGTGCCAGCAGTGCCCCTTTTCTGACAGGTGGTGGCTACACCTTC